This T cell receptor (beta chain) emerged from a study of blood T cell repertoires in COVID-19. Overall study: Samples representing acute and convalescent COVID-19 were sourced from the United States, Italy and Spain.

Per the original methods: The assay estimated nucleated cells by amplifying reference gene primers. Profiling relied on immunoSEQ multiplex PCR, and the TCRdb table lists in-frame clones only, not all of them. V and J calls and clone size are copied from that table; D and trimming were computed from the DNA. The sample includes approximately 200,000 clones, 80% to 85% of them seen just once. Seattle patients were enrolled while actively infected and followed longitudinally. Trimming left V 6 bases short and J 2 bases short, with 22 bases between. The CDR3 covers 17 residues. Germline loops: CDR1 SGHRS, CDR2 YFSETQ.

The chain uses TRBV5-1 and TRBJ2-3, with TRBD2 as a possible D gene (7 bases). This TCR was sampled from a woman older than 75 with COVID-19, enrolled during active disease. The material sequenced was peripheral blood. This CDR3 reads CASTWGGASTNTDTQYF. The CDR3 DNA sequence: TGCGCCAGCACCTGGGGGGGGGCCTCTACCAACACAGATACGCAGTATTTT.